A single sample is the source of the 23 T cell receptor beta chains below, sequenced in a study of breast tumors, draining lymph nodes, adjacent tissues. TCRdb reprocessed the multiplex PCR reads via MiXCR and lists one record per CDR3 protein. There are some 170,000 distinct CDR3 sequences in the sample; about 34% occur only once, and about 3.7% lies in the top ten. Breast cancer patients provided tissue from their axillary draining lymph nodes. The specimen sequenced was axillary lymph node tissue. The receptors stem from a female donor with breast cancer. Some clones in this sample may be carry-over from other donors' samples.

The sample holds many counts of this clonotype. The chain recombines TRBV12-3 or TRBV12-4 with TRBJ1-5, with D maybe TRBD1 (6 bases). The CDR3 is 12 amino acids. Trimming took off 6 bases at V and 6 bases at J, with 9 bases between the two ends. The CDR3, as DNA: TGTGCCAGCAGCATGACAGGTCAGCCCCAGCATTTT. Amino acids: CASSMTGQPQHF.

This clonotype has ten or more counts. The chain uses TRBV9 and TRBJ2-7; 12 bases line up with TRBD1. Germline loops: CDR1 SGDLS, CDR2 YYNGEE. V shed 4 bases and J 1 base; nucleotides not matched to a gene: 3. The CDR3 has 15 residues. CDR3 nucleotide sequence: TGTGCCAGCAGCACGGGACAGGGGGCTTCCTACGAGCAGTACTTC. Protein product: CASSTGQGASYEQYF.

V usage is TRBV6-4 and J usage is TRBJ2-7; 8 bases are shared with TRBD1. Losses at the gene ends were 7 bases for V and 3 bases for J; bases not matched to a gene: 11. Germline V gives CDR1 MRHNA, CDR2 SNTAGT. This CDR3 contains 15 residues. The CDR3 is CASTRPDREYYEQYF. For the CDR3, the DNA is TGTGCCAGCACTCGGCCGGACAGGGAATACTACGAGCAGTACTTC.

This clonotype has ten or more counts. The rearrangement joins TRBV24-1 to TRBJ2-3, with 13 bases lining up with TRBD2. The CDR3 has 17 amino acids. V lost 0 bases, J lost 5 bases, and 4 bases stayed unmatched. The germline V gene has CDR1 KGHDR and CDR2 SFDVKD. The CDR3 bases are TGTGCCACCAGTGATTTGTCTACTAGCGGGAGGGGAGATACGCAGTATTTT. This translates into CATSDLSTSGRGDTQYF.

This clonotype was detected many times. V is TRBV6-5 and J is TRBJ1-2; 8 nucleotides align to TRBD1. The CDR3 is made up of 13 amino acids. V lost 0 bases, J lost 8 bases, and 2 bases stayed unmatched. Germline CDR1 reads MNHEY; CDR2 reads SVGAGI. CDR3 residues: CASSYSRGRGYTF. The DNA for the CDR3 is TGTGCCAGCAGTTACTCCAGGGGGCGAGGCTACACCTTC.

The sample holds many counts of this clonotype. A junction boundary mismatches the germline segment, possibly from a read error. The chain employs TRBV6-5 and TRBJ1-2, with D maybe TRBD1 (6 bases). In germline, CDR1 is MNHEY, CDR2 SVGAGI. This CDR3 contains 14 residues. The CDR3 DNA is TGTGCCAGCAGTCACTCGCGAGGGGGCTATGGCTACACCTTC. This sequence encodes CASSHSRGGYGYTF.

The table lists this clonotype with many counts. The chain uses TRBV24-1 and TRBJ2-1; D uncertain. The CDR3 loop spans 14 amino acids. Trimming stripped 1 base from V and 2 bases from J, with 5 bases between. In germline, CDR1 is KGHDR, CDR2 SFDVKD. As DNA, the CDR3 is TGTGCCACCAGTGATTTTGGACCCTACAATGAGCAGTTCTTC. Amino acids: CATSDFGPYNEQFF.

This clonotype was seen ten or more times. The chain is built from TRBV7-2 and TRBJ2-3, with 9 bases fitting TRBD2. The germline gives CDR1 SGHTA, CDR2 FQGNSA. The V and J ends lost 1 base and 5 bases, in that order; junction bases with no gene match: 10. The CDR3 is 17 residues long. The CDR3 coding sequence is TGTGCCAGCAGCTTAGTGGTAGCGGGGGCTTCTGGAGATACGCAGTATTTT. Its protein is CASSLVVAGASGDTQYF.

The chain has TRBV14 and TRBJ1-3; TRBD1 aligns across 9 bases. The CDR3 extends over 14 amino acids. The germline V gene encodes CDR1 SGHDN and CDR2 FVKESK. V was clipped by 7 bases and J by 7 bases; unmatched bases: 8. As DNA, the CDR3 is TGTGCCAGCACCGACCGGGACAGGGCTAACACCATATATTTT. Residues: CASTDRDRANTIYF. The full variable domain, rest sourced from reference TRBV14 and TRBJ1-3, is EAGVTQFPSHSVIEKGQTVTLRCDPISGHDNLYWYRRVMGKEIKFLLHFVKESKQDESGMPNNRFLAERTGGTYSTLKVQPAELEDSGVYFCASTDRDRANTIYFGEGSWLTVV.

The chain couples TRBV10-1 to TRBJ1-4; TRBD1 is a possible D gene (6 bases). The CDR3 contains 14 residues. From germline, CDR1 is WNHNN and CDR2 SYGVQD (reference sequence). V shed 6 bases and J shed 7 bases, with 15 bases lying between them. Written as DNA, the CDR3 is TGCGCCAGCAGCACCGGACGAGGGGGTGAAAAACTGTTTTTT. Its translation: CASSTGRGGEKLFF.

Regarding this clonotype: A read error may be the cause here, since a much bigger clone is one base away. V gene TRBV19 combines with J gene TRBJ2-2, with TRBD1 matching 11 bases. The V gene end was trimmed by 5 bases and the J gene end by 7 bases; junction bases not matched to a gene: 3. The CDR3 has 14 residues. From germline, CDR1 is LNHDA and CDR2 SQIVND (reference sequence). CDR3 sequence: CASSSGTGGGELFF. Here the CDR3 DNA reads TGTGCCAGTAGTTCCGGGACAGGGGGCGGGGAGCTGTTTTTT. The full variable domain, in which reference TRBV19 and TRBJ2-2 provide the parts outside the CDR3, is DGGITQSPKYLFRKEGQNVTLSCEQNLNHDAMYWYRQDPGQGLRLIYYSQIVNDFQKGDIAEGYSVSREKKESFPLTVTSAQKNPTAFYLCASSSGTGGGELFFGEGSRLTVL.

Turning to this clonotype: The junction and the germline gene differ at one end; a read error may be behind it. This chain joins TRBV24-1 and TRBJ1-1, with D unclear. The length of the CDR3 is 13 residues. Germline V gene lookup returns CDR1 KGHDR and CDR2 SFDVKD. CDR3 protein: CTTSGIGNTEAFF. The CDR3 bases are TGTACCACCAGTGGAATCGGGAACACTGAAGCTTTCTTT.

This clonotype occurred many times. A clone one base away is much larger, so this may be a read error. This sequence joins TRBV7-8 and TRBJ1-5; 8 bases are shared with TRBD1. The CDR3 is 15 amino acids. CDR1 is SGHVS and CDR2 is FQNEAQ in the germline V gene. CDR3 bases: TGTGCCAGCAACTTAGACGGGGACAGGAATCAGCCCCAGCATTTT. Translated: CASNLDGDRNQPQHF.

This clonotype showed up just a few times. This chain connects TRBV6-5 to TRBJ2-2, with unresolved D. The CDR3 totals 10 residues. Trimming took off 8 bases at V and 6 bases at J, with 4 bases between the two ends. CDR1 MNHEY and CDR2 SVGAGI come from the germline V gene. The CDR3 DNA reads as TGTGCCAGCTCGGCCGGGGAGCTGTTTTTT. This sequence encodes CASSAGELFF.

The V gene is TRBV2, the J gene TRBJ1-4, with D possibly being TRBD1 (6 bases). Trimming cost V 7 bases and J 4 bases, with 13 bases left between them. Germline V gives CDR1 SNHLY, CDR2 FYNNEI. The CDR3 loop spans 14 amino acids. The CDR3 is CASTQGSHNEKLFF. CDR3 coding DNA: TGTGCCAGCACGCAGGGGAGCCATAATGAAAAACTGTTTTTT.

This clonotype was observed many times. This chain joins TRBV18 and TRBJ2-3, with D possibly TRBD2 on 6 matching bases. The CDR3 runs 17 residues. Trimming removed 3 bases at V and 0 bases at J, with 16 bases between. Germline lookup yields CDR1 KGHSH and CDR2 LQKENI. The CDR3 nucleotides read TGTGCCAGCTCACCGAGGCGGGACGGTTCTAGCACAGATACGCAGTATTTT. Protein: CASSPRRDGSSTDTQYF.

Details on this clonotype: A much larger clonotype is one base distant, so this may be a read error. V and J are TRBV6-4 and TRBJ2-3, with D possibly TRBD2 on 5 matching bases. Germline V lookup: CDR1 MRHNA, CDR2 SNTAGT. The CDR3 runs 16 residues. With 10 bases removed from V and 5 bases from J, the gap between germline ends came to 25 bases. The CDR3 region is CANPLRAESRGDTQYF. CDR3 DNA: TGTGCCAACCCCCTGCGGGCGGAGTCTCGAGGAGATACGCAGTATTTT.

This clonotype was detected once. The rearrangement uses TRBV7-2 and TRBJ2-3, with D possibly matching TRBD2 (6 bases). Germline V gene sequence: CDR1 SGHTA, CDR2 FQGNSA. The CDR3 loop spans 14 amino acids. Trimming cost V 5 bases and J 11 bases, with 20 bases left between them. The CDR3 region is CASSPGVGAHEQYF. The CDR3 DNA is TGTGCCAGCAGCCCGGGAGTTGGGGCGCATGAGCAGTATTTT.

This clonotype was observed at least ten times. CDR3 amino acids: CASSTQGLHFYF. The CDR3 nucleotides read TGTGCCAGCAGCACCCAGGGACTACATTTCTACTTC. This chain links TRBV11-2 with TRBJ2-7, with TRBD2 matching 7 bases. CDR3 length: 12 amino acids. V was pared by 5 bases and J by 13 bases, with 11 bases of the junction left unmatched. Germline values: CDR1 SGHAT, CDR2 FQNNGV.

V usage is TRBV28 and J usage is TRBJ1-4; 7 bases fit TRBD1. CDR3 size: 15 residues. J was trimmed by 7 bases and V by 4 bases; bases with no gene match: 9. CDR1 and CDR2 (germline): MDHEN, SYDVKM. The CDR3 sequence is CASSSYRGSGEKLFF. The CDR3 DNA reads TGTGCCAGCAGTTCTTACAGGGGCTCGGGTGAAAAACTGTTTTTT. The whole variable domain, remainder taken from reference TRBV28 and TRBJ1-4, is DVKVTQSSRYLVKRTGEKVFLECVQDMDHENMFWYRQDPGLGLRLIYFSYDVKMKEKGDIPEGYSVSREKKERFSLILESASTNQTSMYLCASSSYRGSGEKLFFGSGTQLSVL.

This clonotype was found many times. The CDR3 here is CASITPDGDSGANVLTF. In DNA form, the CDR3 reads TGTGCCAGCATCACCCCGGACGGAGACTCTGGGGCCAACGTCCTGACTTTC. The gene calls are TRBV11-2 and TRBJ2-6, with D unclear. Germline assignment: CDR1 SGHAT and CDR2 FQNNGV. Trimming removed 7 bases at V and 0 bases at J, with 16 bases between. This CDR3 spans 17 amino acids.

Ten or more counts support this clonotype. The J gene is TRBJ2-1, the V gene TRBV30; 15 bases agree with TRBD2. CDR1 is GTSNPN and CDR2 is SVGIG in the germline V gene (reference sequence). CDR3 length: 15 amino acids. Trimming at V came to 4 bases and at J to 7 bases, leaving 5 bases not matched to a gene. CDR3 bases: TGTGCCTGGAAGGCCGGGACTAGCGGGAGGAATGAGCAGTTCTTC. It is translated as CAWKAGTSGRNEQFF.

This clonotype was seen ten or more times. This sequence joins TRBV6-5 and TRBJ2-1; no definite D call. CDR3 length: 14 amino acids. Trimming took off 4 bases at V and 4 bases at J, with 11 bases between the two ends. Germline CDR1 MNHEY, CDR2 SVGAGI. The CDR3 is CASSLVPGYNEQFF. The CDR3 region has the DNA TGTGCCAGCAGTTTAGTCCCAGGTTACAATGAGCAGTTCTTC.